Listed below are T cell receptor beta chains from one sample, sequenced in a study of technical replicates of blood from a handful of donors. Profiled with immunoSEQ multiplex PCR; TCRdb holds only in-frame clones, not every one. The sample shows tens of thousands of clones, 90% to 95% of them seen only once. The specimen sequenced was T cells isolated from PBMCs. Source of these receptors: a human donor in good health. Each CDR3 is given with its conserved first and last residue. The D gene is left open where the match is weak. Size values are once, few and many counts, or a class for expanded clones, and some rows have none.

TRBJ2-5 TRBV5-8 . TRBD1 CASRRDRGSAGNQETQYF TGTGCCAGCAGGCGAGACAGGGGGTCAGCGGGGAACCAAGAGACCCAGTACTTC
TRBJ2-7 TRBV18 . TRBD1 CASSLGQVYEQYF TGTGCCAGCTCCCTCGGACAGGTATACGAGCAGTACTTC
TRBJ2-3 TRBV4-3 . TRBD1 CASSQEDRPSTDTQYF TGCGCCAGCAGCCAAGAGGACAGGCCCTCCACAGATACGCAGTATTTT
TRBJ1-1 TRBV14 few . CASSQQGLMNTEAFF TGTGCCAGCAGCCAACAGGGACTGATGAACACTGAAGCTTTCTTT
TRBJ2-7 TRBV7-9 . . CASSPGLGPGYF TGTGCCAGCAGCCCTGGACTCGGCCCGGGGTACTTC
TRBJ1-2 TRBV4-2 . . CASSQLFIGGYTF TGTGCCAGCAGCCAACTATTCATCGGTGGCTACACCTTC
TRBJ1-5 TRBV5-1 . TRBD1 CASSSGQPNQPQHF TGCGCCAGCAGCTCGGGACAGCCTAATCAGCCCCAGCATTTT
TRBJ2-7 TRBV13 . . CASSAGGQDEQYF TGTGCCAGCAGCGCCGGGGGGCAGGACGAGCAGTACTTC
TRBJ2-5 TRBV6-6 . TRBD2 CASRRRTSGSGETQYF TGTGCCAGCAGACGGAGGACTAGCGGGAGTGGAGAGACCCAGTACTTC
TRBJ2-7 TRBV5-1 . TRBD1 CASSLGTGGHEQYF TGCGCCAGCAGCCTAGGGACAGGGGGCCACGAGCAGTACTTC
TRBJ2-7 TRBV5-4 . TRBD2 CASSPSGGMLIEEQYF TGTGCCAGCAGCCCCTCCGGGGGGATGTTGATAGAAGAGCAGTACTTC
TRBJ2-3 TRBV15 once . CATSRDGGSGDTQYF TGTGCCACCAGCAGAGATGGAGGGTCCGGAGATACGCAGTATTTT
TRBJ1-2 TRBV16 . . CASSEASPVKPNYGYTF TGTGCCAGCAGCGAGGCGAGTCCAGTTAAACCAAACTATGGCTACACCTTC
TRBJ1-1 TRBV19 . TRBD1 CASSQFRGDTEAFF TGTGCCAGTAGCCAATTCAGGGGGGACACTGAAGCTTTCTTT
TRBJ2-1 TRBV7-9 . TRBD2 CASFQSGRTYNEQFF TGTGCCAGCTTCCAGAGCGGGAGAACCTACAATGAGCAGTTCTTC
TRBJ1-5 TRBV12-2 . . CASRLALWTGYNQPQHF TGTGCAAGTCGCTTAGCGCTTTGGACAGGGTACAATCAGCCCCAGCATTTT
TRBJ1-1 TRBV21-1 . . CASLNHFMNTEAFF TGTGCCAGCCTAAACCACTTTATGAACACTGAAGCTTTCTTT
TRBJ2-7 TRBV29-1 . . CSVFRGYEQYF TGCAGCGTTTTCCGAGGCTACGAGCAGTACTTC
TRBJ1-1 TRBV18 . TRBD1 CASSLGQGGTEAFF TGTGCCAGCTCACTGGGACAGGGGGGTACTGAAGCTTTCTTT
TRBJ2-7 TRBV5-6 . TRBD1 CASSLAGTGSYEQYF TGTGCCAGCAGCTTGGCCGGGACAGGGAGCTACGAGCAGTACTTC
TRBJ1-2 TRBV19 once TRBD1 CASSRDRDNYGYTF TGTGCCAGTAGTAGGGACAGGGATAACTATGGCTACACCTTC
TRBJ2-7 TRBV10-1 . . CASSEGGSPYEQYF TGCGCCAGCAGCGAAGGGGGTTCCCCCTACGAGCAGTACTTC
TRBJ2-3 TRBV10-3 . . CAISHSVSTDTQYF TGTGCCATCAGTCATAGCGTGAGCACAGATACGCAGTATTTT